This T cell receptor (beta chain) is drawn from a study of shared clonotypes between healthy human individuals. In the original analysis: Filtering differed for immunoSEQ, which gave only junction sequences without quality scores. The data were produced by immunoSEQ multiplex PCR, yet TCRdb's version contains in-frame clones alone and is incomplete. V and J calls and clone size are those listed in that table; D and trimming were worked out from the DNA. The sample lists roughly 1,500,000 clones; 95% to 99% were seen once. Deletions cut 1 base from V and 4 bases from J, with 17 bases between. Per germline, CDR1 KGHSH and CDR2 LQKENI. The CDR3 spans 18 residues.

Sequencing input: naive CD4+ T cells sorted from blood. Subset: CD45RA+ positively selected. The V and J genes are TRBV18 and TRBJ2-6, with D hard to call. The clonotype comes from a young man in good health. CDR3 DNA: TGTGCCAGCTCACCACGGACGGTGGCGTCCCTGGGGGCCAACGTCCTGACTTTC. As protein: CASSPRTVASLGANVLTF.